The clone carrying this TCR beta chain turned up a few times. The CDR3 contains 16 residues. The V and J ends lost 5 bases and 4 bases, in that order; junction bases with no gene match: 11. Looked up from germline, CDR1 is SNHLY and CDR2 is FYNNEI. The data stem from a study of T cell repertoires in cytomegalovirus infection. TCRdb processed the reads anew with MiXCR; each CDR3 protein has one entry. The table has fewer than 550,000 distinct CDR3 sequences, approximately 30% seen once. V usage is TRBV2 and J usage is TRBJ2-4, with 7 bases identical to TRBD1. The clonotype comes from a human donor in good health (CMV status not recorded). Some clones in this sample may be carry-over from other donors' samples. Sequencing was performed on PBMCs. The CDR3 nucleotides are TGTGCCAGCAGTCCAACGACAGGGCTTAGAAAAAACATTCAGTACTTC. It specifies CASSPTTGLRKNIQYF.